Only a few counts were recorded for the clone carrying this T cell receptor (beta chain). The target antigen is unknown. This sample was included in a study of regulatory T cells in long-lasting Graves disease. Whole-study results and caveats: Clonotypes that were public and shared totalled around 2,700 in persistent patients versus about 1,000 in new patients. There were preferences for TRBV28, TRBJ1-2 and TRBJ2-5 in persistent disease.

Time point here: newly diagnosed GD, antithyroid drugs for less than 3 months. RNA extracted from PBMCs served as the sequencing template. The germline V and J ends were trimmed by 4 bases and 4 bases, with 11 bases remaining between them. Germline V gives CDR1 SGDLS, CDR2 YYNGEE. The CDR3 spans 14 residues. For TCR beta, libraries came from iRepertoire HTBI primers and Arm-PCR of CDR3 regions. TCRdb itself ran the multiplex PCR reads through MiXCR, one entry per CDR3 protein. The sample lists roughly 380,000 distinct CDR3 sequences, 15% to 20% occurring once. These data were also filed under a second study, of T cells in Graves' hyperthyroidism and ophthalmopathy. That study reports: Using 13 V-J features, a model discriminated ophthalmopathy from stable hyperthyroidism.

J is TRBJ1-4 and V is TRBV9; D may be TRBD1 (5 bases). This clonotype was sampled from a man aged 35 to 55 with Graves disease. The input for sequencing was peripheral blood mononuclear cells (PBMCs), taken at new diagnosis, from a patient treated with antithyroid drugs. The CDR3 DNA is TGTGCCAGCAGCCCCGACAGCCTTAATGAAAAACTGTTTTTT. It translates to CASSPDSLNEKLFF.